The rows below give T cell receptor beta chains drawn from one sample of a study of Ad26.COV2.S vaccination and SARS-CoV-2 variants. Profiling relied on immunoSEQ multiplex PCR, and the TCRdb table lists in-frame clones only, not all of them. The table has about 480,000 clones, roughly 85% seen once. The starting material was peripheral blood, obtained in a trial of Ad26.COV2.S vaccine versus placebo. These receptors all stem from a person aged 18-60 years who received the Ad26.COV2.S COVID-19 vaccine or a placebo. The CDR3 runs from the conserved cysteine through the conserved F or W. The D gene is left open where the match is weak. Not all rows give a size; the values are once, few, many and, for expanded clones, a class.

TGTGCCAGCAGTCGGGACAGGGGGAATGAGCAGTTCTTC,CASSRDRGNEQFF,TRBD1,TRBJ2-1,TRBV6-5,NA
TGTGCCAGCAGCCAAGATCCGAGCGGGATCTACGAGCAGTACTTC,CASSQDPSGIYEQYF,TRBD2,TRBJ2-7,TRBV4-2,NA
TGTGCCAGCAGCTTAACTAGCGGCTACGAGCAGTACTTC,CASSLTSGYEQYF,TRBD2,TRBJ2-7,TRBV7-2,NA
TGTGCCAGCACCACCCTAGCCGGGACAGGGTTGTCTGAAGCTTTCTTT,CASTTLAGTGLSEAFF,TRBD1,TRBJ1-1,TRBV7-2,few
TGCAGTGCTAGTAGAAGCATGAACACTGAAGCTTTCTTT,CSASRSMNTEAFF,NA,TRBJ1-1,TRBV20-1,NA
TGTGCCAGCAGACCGGGGAGGGGGAGCTCCTATAATTCACCCCTCCACTTT,CASRPGRGSSYNSPLHF,NA,TRBJ1-6,TRBV11-2,NA
TGTGCCAGCAGGCTCGGCGGTCAAACCGGGGAGCTGTTTTTT,CASRLGGQTGELFF,NA,TRBJ2-2,TRBV7-6,NA
TGCAGTGCTAGTGTCCAGGGAGCAGATACGCAGTATTTT,CSASVQGADTQYF,NA,TRBJ2-3,TRBV20-1,few
TGTGCCAGCAGCGGACAGCCGCTTACAGATACGCAGTATTTT,CASSGQPLTDTQYF,NA,TRBJ2-3,TRBV7-9,NA
TGTGCCAGCAGCCGAGACAGATACTATGGCTACACCTTC,CASSRDRYYGYTF,NA,TRBJ1-2,TRBV7-3,NA
TGCAGTGCTACTGTCACAGATACGCAGTATTTT,CSATVTDTQYF,NA,TRBJ2-3,TRBV20-1,NA
TGTGCCACCTGGTCGGCAGGGGCTCTGGATTTGAACACTGAAGCTTTCTTT,CATWSAGALDLNTEAFF,NA,TRBJ1-1,TRBV27,NA
TGTGCCAGCAGTTTGTGGGTGGGAGATGGAAACACCATATATTTT,CASSLWVGDGNTIYF,NA,TRBJ1-3,TRBV28,NA
TGTGCCAGCAGGCCGGAGCTGGGGGCCAATGAGCAGTTCTTC,CASRPELGANEQFF,NA,TRBJ2-1,TRBV5-4,NA
TGTGCCAGCAGCCCAACGACAGGGAGGGTAGAACATGAGCAGTTCTTC,CASSPTTGRVEHEQFF,NA,TRBJ2-1,TRBV27,NA
TGCAGCGTAGACAGGTCTGGGAATGAGCAGTTCTTC,CSVDRSGNEQFF,NA,TRBJ2-1,TRBV29-1,once